Each of the 22 T cell receptor beta chains below was sequenced from the same sample in a study of blood T cells in healthy people across ages. Sample-barcoded 5' priming and a J-beta primer mix drove a second PCR of 7 to 11 cycles. TCRdb re-called the 5' RACE reads through MiXCR, storing one row per CDR3 protein. The sample lists almost 550,000 distinct CDR3 sequences, under 30% occurring once. In addition, the sample was reused for a study of T cells of mothers and their children.

Sequencing was carried out using blood. These receptors all stem from a boy between 10 and 17 years old in good health.

V usage is TRBV27 and J usage is TRBJ2-5; 16 bases map to TRBD2. The DNA end favors TRBJ2-7, so the J call may be wrong. Germline lookup yields CDR1 MNHEY and CDR2 SMNVEV (reference sequence). The CDR3 has 17 residues. CDR3 sequence reads: CASREPGLAGGRYEQYF. The CDR3 DNA is TGTGCCAGCAGAGAACCGGGACTAGCGGGGGGGCGGTACGAGCAGTACTTC.

This chain links TRBV5-1 with TRBJ2-5; 7 nucleotides match TRBD1. TRBJ2-1 explains the end of the DNA better; the J call may be wrong. Germline V lookup: CDR1 SGHRS, CDR2 YFSETQ. This CDR3 has 16 amino acids. CDR3 region: CASSLVVTGPYNEQFF. The CDR3, as DNA: TGCGCCAGCAGCTTGGTCGTGACAGGGCCATACAATGAGCAGTTCTTC.

The CDR3 protein is CASSVVGQGSGYTF. CDR3 coding DNA: TGTGCCAGCAGCGTCGTAGGACAGGGGAGTGGCTACACCTTC. The chain couples TRBV9 to TRBJ1-2; 9 bases fit TRBD1. This CDR3 is 14 amino acids long. The germline CDR1 and CDR2 sequences are SGDLS and YYNGEE. Losses at the gene ends were 2 bases for V and 7 bases for J; bases not matched to a gene: 6.

This clonotype was seen a few times. No conserved phenylalanine or tryptophan is present at the end of the CDR3, so a read error is the likely explanation. V and J are TRBV27 and TRBJ2-7, with unresolved D. The CDR3 is made up of 11 amino acids. Trimming left V 8 bases short and J 1 base short, with 6 bases between. The V gene's germline CDR1 is MNHEY and CDR2 SMNVEV (reference sequence). The CDR3 sequence: CASGSSYEQYL. In DNA form, the CDR3 reads TGTGCCAGCGGTTCGTCCTACGAGCAGTACCTC.

This clonotype has more than one count but fewer than ten. This sequence joins TRBV27 and TRBJ2-2, with a possible D match to TRBD1 (5 bases). Per the germline V gene, CDR1 is MNHEY and CDR2 is SMNVEV (reference sequence). V was shortened by 0 bases and J by 5 bases, with 10 bases between the two germline ends. This CDR3 is 15 amino acids long. The DNA of the CDR3 is TGTGCCAGCAGTTTATCAGCAGGGTATACCGGGGAGCTGTTTTTT. Encoded protein: CASSLSAGYTGELFF.

Of note for this clonotype: One junction end does not reproduce the germline sequence, and a read error may be involved. The chain couples TRBV5-1 to TRBJ2-2, with D perhaps TRBD2 (5 bases). Germline V gene lookup returns CDR1 SGHRS and CDR2 YFSETQ. The CDR3 covers 15 residues. The CDR3 spells CASSLKAVNTGEPFF. The CDR3, as DNA: TGCGCCAGCAGCTTGAAGGCCGTGAACACCGGGGAGCCGTTTTTT.

This clonotype was seen only a few times. The chain has TRBV18 and TRBJ2-1; 11 bases fit TRBD2. CDR1 KGHSH and CDR2 LQKENI come from the germline V gene. V gave up 2 bases and J gave up 0 bases; unmatched junction bases: 3. The CDR3 is 17 amino acids. DNA for the CDR3: TGTGCCAGCTCACCAATTGGGACTAGCGGCTCCTACAATGAGCAGTTCTTC. Translation: CASSPIGTSGSYNEQFF.

This sequence joins TRBV28 and TRBJ2-6; D remains ambiguous. The CDR3 spans 15 residues. CDR1 and CDR2 (germline): MDHEN, SYDVKM. V was pared by 6 bases and J by 1 base, with 10 bases between. In nucleotides, the CDR3 is TGTGCCAGCAGCCCTCTCAAGTCTGGGGCCAACGTCCTGACTTTC. Translating it yields CASSPLKSGANVLTF.

About this clonotype itself: The conserved closing phenylalanine or tryptophan is absent in this CDR3, likely reflecting a read error. This chain links TRBV10-3 with TRBJ2-5; 8 bases fit TRBD1. This CDR3 comprises 12 residues. The V gene end was trimmed by 8 bases and the J gene end by 5 bases; junction bases not matched to a gene: 4. From germline, CDR1 is ENHRY and CDR2 SYGVKD. The CDR3 DNA reads as TGTGCCATCGGACAGGGTAGCGAGACCCAGTACCTC. Encoded protein: CAIGQGSETQYL.

The genes are TRBV6-5 and TRBJ2-1; 14 bases agree with TRBD2. The V and J ends lost 6 bases and 6 bases, in that order; junction bases with no gene match: 1. Per the germline V gene, CDR1 is MNHEY and CDR2 is SVGAGI. This CDR3 region has 14 residues. In DNA form, the CDR3 reads TGTGCCAGCAGGACTAGCGGGGGGGCCAATGAGCAGTTCTTC. Its protein product is CASRTSGGANEQFF.

This clonotype was observed a few times. The chain has TRBV28 and TRBJ2-6; D may be TRBD2 (5 bases). The length of the CDR3 is 18 residues. V was pared by 3 bases and J by 0 bases, with 15 bases between. CDR1 and CDR2 from the germline V gene are MDHEN and SYDVKM. CDR3 sequence: CASSLEERGASGANVLTF. CDR3 coding DNA: TGTGCCAGCAGTTTGGAGGAAAGAGGTGCCTCTGGGGCCAACGTCCTGACTTTC.

This clonotype was found a few times. This chain connects TRBV27 to TRBJ1-2; weak D call: TRBD1 (5 bases). Looked up from germline, CDR1 is MNHEY and CDR2 is SMNVEV (reference sequence). The CDR3 totals 15 residues. V lost 2 bases to trimming and J lost 4 bases, with 14 bases between them. The CDR3 DNA reads as TGTGCCAGCAGTTTAGGACGGGGGGTCCCCTATGGCTACACCTTC. Translated, it gives CASSLGRGVPYGYTF.

This chain joins TRBV14 and TRBJ1-4; D gene unclear. V lost 3 bases and J lost 0, with 8 bases in between. This CDR3 is built from 15 residues. CDR1 and CDR2 from the germline V gene are SGHDN and FVKESK. CDR3 region: CASSQAGATNEKLFF. The CDR3 DNA is TGTGCCAGCAGCCAGGCAGGAGCAACTAATGAAAAACTGTTTTTT.

The chain joins TRBV4-1 to TRBJ2-2, with TRBD2 as a possible D gene (6 bases). V dropped 3 bases and J dropped 0 bases, with 23 bases sitting between them. CDR3 size: 20 residues. From germline, CDR1 is MGHRA and CDR2 YSYEKL. CDR3 amino acids: CASSHQGSSRGFANTGELFF. CDR3 DNA sequence: TGCGCCAGCAGCCACCAAGGGTCGAGTCGGGGGTTCGCGAACACCGGGGAGCTGTTTTTT.

The V gene is TRBV4-3, the J gene TRBJ2-1; D perhaps matches TRBD2 (7 bases). The germline gives CDR1 LGHNA, CDR2 YSLEER. V shed 0 bases and J shed 7 bases, with 22 bases lying between them. The CDR3 sequence is 18 residues long. This CDR3 is CASSQDLWGGAGGNEQFF. DNA for the CDR3: TGCGCCAGCAGCCAAGATCTTTGGGGGGGGGCCGGGGGGAATGAGCAGTTCTTC.

This clonotype occurred a few times. This rearrangement joins TRBV7-2 to TRBJ2-1, with 12 bases that match TRBD2. This CDR3 has 15 amino acids. Germline-derived CDR1 and CDR2 are SGHTA and FQGNSA. With V trimmed by 3 bases and J by 12 bases, 9 bases remained unmatched. CDR3 coding DNA: TGTGCCAGCAGCTTTGGACTAGCGGGACCCAGTAGGCAGTTCTTC. Encoded protein: CASSFGLAGPSRQFF.

This clonotype has more than one count but fewer than ten. The CDR3 here is CASTFRQGPSPEQYF. The CDR3 bases are TGTGCCAGCACCTTCCGACAGGGACCTTCACCCGAGCAGTACTTC. The chain has TRBV28 and TRBJ2-5; 7 bases are shared with TRBD1. Matching the DNA end better, TRBJ2-7 makes the J call doubtful. Germline CDR1 reads MDHEN; CDR2 reads SYDVKM. This CDR3 has 15 amino acids.

This clonotype has a handful of counts. This chain links TRBV9 with TRBJ2-1; TRBD2 matches 7 bases. Germline V gives CDR1 SGDLS, CDR2 YYNGEE. V lost 2 bases and J lost 9; bases outside the gene matches: 5. The CDR3 has 13 residues. The CDR3 DNA is TGTGCCAGCAGCGTGGTCAGCGGGGTTGAGCAGTTCTTC. Translation: CASSVVSGVEQFF.

The V and J genes are TRBV6-5 and TRBJ2-4; D might be TRBD2 (6 bases). V lost 2 bases and J 8 bases, leaving 16 bases between the germline ends. The CDR3 is 15 residues long. Germline V gives CDR1 MNHEY, CDR2 SVGAGI. This CDR3 is CASSYLASPGDIQYF. The CDR3 bases are TGTGCCAGCAGTTACCTAGCGTCCCCCGGGGACATTCAGTACTTC.

CDR3 DNA sequence: TGTGCCAGCAGCTTACTGGAGGGGAGGGAAGAGACCCAGTACTTC. Protein sequence: CASSLLEGREETQYF. The rearrangement uses TRBV7-9 and TRBJ2-5; 7 nucleotides match TRBD2. The CDR3 length is 15 residues. After removal of 2 bases from V and 3 bases from J, the junction contained 6 bases not matched to a gene. The germline CDR1 and CDR2 sequences are SEHNR and FQNEAQ (reference sequence).

This clonotype came up many times. This sequence joins TRBV11-2 and TRBJ2-5; D unresolved. The J call may be wrong; the DNA end is better matched by TRBJ2-7. The V gene's germline CDR1 is SGHAT and CDR2 FQNNGV. CDR3 length equals 14 residues. CDR3 amino acids: CASSLTLGTYEQYF. DNA for the CDR3: TGTGCCAGCAGCTTGACCCTAGGTACCTACGAGCAGTACTTC.

The chain recombines TRBV12-3 or TRBV12-4 with TRBJ1-5; D is possibly TRBD1 (5 bases). The V gene lost 6 bases and the J gene lost 4 bases, with 16 bases spanning the gap. The CDR3 consists of 15 residues. CDR3 in amino acids: CASRSAGTGNQPQHF. In nucleotides, the CDR3 is TGTGCCAGCAGATCCGCCGGGACGGGAAATCAGCCCCAGCATTTT.